The 21 T cell receptor beta chains below all came from one sample that was sequenced in a study of identical twins. TCRdb called the 5' RACE reads again in MiXCR, with one record for every CDR3 protein. The sample contains around 290,000 distinct CDR3 sequences, roughly 10% of which appear only once. These data were likewise used in another study, on yellow fever vaccine responses in identical twins.

Sample: CD8+ T cells sorted from blood. These receptors were obtained from a woman younger than 30 in good health.

This clonotype was detected many times. The V call is TRBV12-3 or TRBV12-4, the J call TRBJ2-5; D uncertain. Trimming cost V 5 bases and J 2 bases, with 12 bases left between them. The CDR3 is 14 residues long. The CDR3 sequence: CASSTPRQQETQYF. In nucleotides, the CDR3 is TGTGCCAGCAGTACCCCTCGTCAGCAAGAGACCCAGTACTTC.

This clonotype was observed many times. At one of its ends the junction is not consistent with the germline gene, which may arise from a read error. The J gene is TRBJ2-2, the V gene TRBV10-3; 12 bases align to TRBD2. This CDR3 spans 18 amino acids. Per germline, CDR1 ENHRY and CDR2 SYGVKD. The CDR3 DNA is TGTGCCATCAGAGAGTCTCGGACTAGCGGGACGGACACCGGGGAGCTGTTTTTT. This translates into CAIRESRTSGTDTGELFF.

This chain connects TRBV7-9 to TRBJ2-1; 8 positions match TRBD1. Germline trimming cut 3 bases from V and 8 bases from J; bases unmatched to any gene: 12. Germline CDR1 reads SEHNR; CDR2 reads FQNEAQ (reference sequence). The CDR3 sequence is 16 residues long. The CDR3 reads CASSFGGRGRSDEQFF. The CDR3 DNA follows: TGTGCCAGCAGCTTCGGGGGCAGGGGGCGTTCTGATGAGCAGTTCTTC. Filled out from reference TRBV7-9 and TRBJ2-1, the complete variable domain reads DTGVSQNPRHKITKRGQNVTFRCDPISEHNRLYWYRQTLGQGPEFLTYFQNEAQLEKSRLLSDRFSAERPKGSFSTLEIQRTEQGDSAMYLCASSFGGRGRSDEQFFGPGTRLTVL.

This clonotype was recorded many times. The chain carries TRBV7-8 and TRBJ2-1; no firm D call. V was pared by 2 bases and J by 0 bases, with 8 bases between. This CDR3 is 15 amino acids long. Germline assignment: CDR1 SGHVS and CDR2 FQNEAQ. CDR3 region: CASSLIRSSYNEQFF. In DNA form, the CDR3 reads TGTGCCAGCAGCTTAATCCGGAGCTCCTACAATGAGCAGTTCTTC. Based on the CDR3 plus reference TRBV7-8 and TRBJ2-1, the full variable domain is GAGVSQSPRYKVAKRGQDVALRCDPISGHVSLFWYQQALGQGPEFLTYFQNEAQLDKSGLPSDRFFAERPEGSVSTLKIQRTQQEDSAVYLCASSLIRSSYNEQFFGPGTRLTVL.

This clonotype was seen ten or more times. The CDR3 loop is CASSYRLDRTGELFF. The CDR3 DNA reads as TGTGCCAGCAGTTACCGCTTGGACAGGACCGGGGAGCTGTTTTTT. The chain couples TRBV6-2 or TRBV6-3 to TRBJ2-2, with TRBD1 matching over 7 bases. Germline CDR1 reads MNHEY; CDR2 reads SVGEGT. CDR3 length: 15 amino acids. With 2 bases clipped from V and 5 bases from J, the junction kept 5 bases outside the gene matches.

The rearrangement joins TRBV9 to TRBJ2-1; D possibly corresponds to TRBD1 (6 bases). Looked up from germline, CDR1 is SGDLS and CDR2 is YYNGEE. The CDR3 loop spans 14 amino acids. V was clipped by 0 bases and J by 5 bases, with 9 bases between them. CDR3 loop: CASSVDRVHNEQFF. The CDR3, as DNA: TGTGCCAGCAGCGTAGACAGGGTACACAATGAGCAGTTCTTC. Supplemented by reference TRBV9 and TRBJ2-1, the full variable domain reads DSGVTQTPKHLITATGQRVTLRCSPRSGDLSVYWYQQSLDQGLQFLIQYYNGEERAKGNILERFSAQQFPDLHSELNLSSLELGDSALYFCASSVDRVHNEQFFGPGTRLTVL.

This clonotype was seen ten or more times. V gene TRBV2 combines with J gene TRBJ2-1; unclear D gene. Germline V gives CDR1 SNHLY, CDR2 FYNNEI. Trimming removed 2 bases from V and 7 bases from J, with 9 bases in between. The CDR3 length is 13 residues. The CDR3: CASSESQSNEQFF. The CDR3 coding sequence is TGTGCCAGCAGTGAAAGCCAATCAAATGAGCAGTTCTTC.

The V and J genes are TRBV11-1 and TRBJ2-7; D is unresolved. Germline loops: CDR1 SGHAT, CDR2 FQDESV (reference sequence). The V and J ends lost 6 bases and 0 bases respectively, with 12 bases between them. This CDR3 region has 14 residues. CDR3 coding DNA: TGTGCCAGCAGGACCACGGGCGACTCCTACGAGCAGTACTTC. Translated, it gives CASRTTGDSYEQYF.

This clonotype was found a few times. The chain recombines TRBV5-1 with TRBJ2-7; a weak D match, TRBD2 (7 bases). With 0 bases removed from V and 4 bases from J, the gap between germline ends came to 11 bases. CDR1 and CDR2 (germline): SGHRS, YFSETQ. CDR3 size: 14 residues. The CDR3 nucleotides read TGCGCCAGCAGCTTGGAGGGGGGGGGTTACGAGCAGTACTTC. Its translation: CASSLEGGGYEQYF.

This clonotype appeared many times. The chain uses TRBV28 and TRBJ2-2; 11 bases match TRBD2. Losses at the gene ends were 4 bases for V and 4 bases for J; bases not matched to a gene: 11. The V gene's germline CDR1 is MDHEN and CDR2 SYDVKM. This CDR3 region has 18 residues. The DNA of the CDR3 is TGTGCCAGCAGTTCCATGGGGCTAGCGGGGGGATTCACCGGGGAGCTGTTTTTT. As protein: CASSSMGLAGGFTGELFF.

This clonotype has just a few counts. The CDR3 coding sequence is TGTGCCAGCAGTTCCGACAGGACCGATAATTCACCCCTCCACTTT. Translating it yields CASSSDRTDNSPLHF. The J gene is TRBJ1-6, the V gene TRBV6-5; the D gene is possibly TRBD1 (6 bases). CDR3 size: 15 residues. V gave up 4 bases and J gave up 5 bases, with 12 bases separating them. Per germline, CDR1 MNHEY and CDR2 SVGAGI.

Many counts were recorded for this clonotype. The V and J genes are TRBV15 and TRBJ2-1; D is uncertain. The V end lost 1 base, the J end lost 6 bases, and 13 bases lay between the germline ends. Germline CDR1 and CDR2: LNHNV and YYDKDF (reference sequence). This CDR3 region has 15 residues. The CDR3 DNA reads TGTGCCACCAGCAGAGCCCGCTTGAGAAGCAATGAGCAGTTCTTC. It codes for CATSRARLRSNEQFF.

This rearrangement joins TRBV30 to TRBJ2-1; 8 nucleotides align to TRBD2. Germline loops: CDR1 GTSNPN, CDR2 SVGIG (reference sequence). CDR3 length: 15 amino acids. After removal of 4 bases from V and 6 bases from J, the junction contained 11 bases not matched to a gene. The CDR3 DNA is TGTGCCTGGACCGGGGGACTTCGGGAGGGCAATGAGCAGTTCTTC. This translates into CAWTGGLREGNEQFF.

The V call is TRBV7-2, the J call TRBJ2-1; 7 positions match TRBD2. Trimming cost V 8 bases and J 1 base; bases outside gene matches: 5. The CDR3 consists of 14 residues. Germline CDR1 and CDR2: SGHTA and FQGNSA. The CDR3 DNA sequence: TGTGCCAGCCCCAACGGGGGGTCCTACAATGAGCAGTTCTTC. It yields the protein CASPNGGSYNEQFF.

The CDR3 bases are TGCGCCAGCAGGATAGCGGGGGGTCCTTACTACGAGCAGTACTTC. It specifies CASRIAGGPYYEQYF. V and J are TRBV5-1 and TRBJ2-7; 10 nucleotides line up with TRBD2. Germline assignment: CDR1 SGHRS and CDR2 YFSETQ. This CDR3 spans 15 amino acids. The V gene end was trimmed by 5 bases and the J gene end by 3 bases; junction bases not matched to a gene: 8.

The chain combines TRBV11-2 with TRBJ2-7; 12 nucleotides agree with TRBD1. V lost 3 bases to trimming and J lost 6 bases; unmatched junction nucleotides: 6. Germline lookup yields CDR1 SGHAT and CDR2 FQNNGV. The CDR3 contains 15 residues. CDR3 sequence reads: CASSFGTGGQAEQYF. The CDR3 bases are TGTGCCAGCAGCTTTGGGACAGGGGGCCAAGCCGAGCAGTACTTC.

This clonotype was seen repeatedly, ten times or more. This chain links TRBV7-9 with TRBJ2-7; 15 bases fit TRBD2. V dropped 5 bases and J dropped 5; count of bases not matched to a gene: 4. The CDR3 consists of 15 residues. Germline CDR1 SEHNR, CDR2 FQNEAQ (reference sequence). CDR3 in amino acids: CASSPGLAGGHEQYF. Here the CDR3 DNA reads TGTGCCAGCAGCCCGGGACTAGCGGGAGGACACGAGCAGTACTTC.

This clonotype has just a few counts. This sequence joins TRBV5-6 and TRBJ2-1, with a weak D call TRBD1 (6 bases). Trimming cost V 1 base and J 7 bases, with 12 bases left between them. The CDR3 contains 14 residues. CDR1 is SGHDT, CDR2 YYEEEE, per germline. The CDR3 reads CASSLTGSKNEQFF. For the CDR3, the DNA is TGTGCCAGCAGCTTGACAGGGTCGAAGAATGAGCAGTTCTTC.

This clonotype has a count of ten or more. The rearrangement links TRBV7-9 to TRBJ2-1; D is unresolved. Germline V gene lookup returns CDR1 SEHNR and CDR2 FQNEAQ (reference sequence). V was shortened by 4 bases and J by 12 bases, with 7 bases between the two germline ends. The CDR3 loop spans 10 amino acids. The CDR3 DNA follows: TGTGCCAGCAGCTCCGATATGCAGTTCTTC. This sequence encodes CASSSDMQFF.

This clonotype was counted many times. V and J are TRBV2 and TRBJ1-1; unclear D gene. The CDR3 totals 14 residues. V lost 2 bases and J 0 bases, leaving 7 bases between the germline ends. Germline V gives CDR1 SNHLY, CDR2 FYNNEI. The CDR3, as DNA: TGTGCCAGCAGTGAACCGGGAATGAACACTGAAGCTTTCTTT. Protein sequence: CASSEPGMNTEAFF.

This clonotype was counted a few times. The chain is built from TRBV24-1 and TRBJ2-2; D unresolved. Germline CDR1 KGHDR, CDR2 SFDVKD. The CDR3 is 16 residues long. The ends were cut back, 2 bases at V and 0 bases at J, with 9 bases in the middle. The CDR3 DNA is TGTGCCACCAGTGATTCAGGCCTAGCGAACACCGGGGAGCTGTTTTTT. Its protein is CATSDSGLANTGELFF.